This record covers a single T cell receptor beta chain. Its specificity is not known. TCRdb reprocessed the reads with MiXCR, giving one entry per CDR3 protein. Of about 920,000 distinct CDR3 sequences in the sample, 25% to 40% were seen once. Trimming removed 7 bases from V and 5 bases from J; junction bases left unmatched: 7. CDR3 length: 14 amino acids. The sample is drawn from a study of T cell repertoires in cytomegalovirus infection. Across the whole study: Recently identified HLA-C-restricted CMV epitopes were among the peptides used.

Study-wide findings and caveats: People with CMV and the relevant HLA were identified by cumulative public TCR beta family frequency.

The sample here was cultured CD8+ T cells from PBMCs, taken from culture after CMV antigen stimulation. This receptor was obtained from a human donor in good health (CMV status not recorded). Some clones in this sample may be carry-over from other donors' samples. The V gene is TRBV12-3 or TRBV12-4, the J gene TRBJ1-5; 8 bases map to TRBD1. The CDR3 spells CASTPGTGYQPQHF. The DNA of the CDR3 is TGTGCCAGCACCCCGGGGACAGGTTATCAGCCCCAGCATTTT.